This T cell receptor (beta chain) was captured in a study of blood T cell repertoires in COVID-19. Study-level information: PBMCs, B-cell-depleted T cells, or T cells provided the cDNA or gDNA that made up the material.

In the source study's methods: From reference gene primer amplification, estimates of nucleated cell counts were derived. Clones were sequenced by immunoSEQ multiplex PCR, and TCRdb holds only the in-frame ones, with some missing. V, J and clone size reflect that table, while D and trimming were determined from the DNA. The sample lists 30,000 or so clones, 83% occurring once. The count of this clone is one. Sequencing used peripheral blood. This receptor was obtained from a man between 50 and 59 years old with acute or convalescent COVID-19.

The CDR3 here is CASSPWTGENEAFF. The CDR3 DNA reads TGTGCCAGCAGCCCCTGGACAGGGGAAAATGAAGCTTTCTTT. The rearrangement joins TRBV6-2 or TRBV6-3 to TRBJ1-1; 9 bases are shared with TRBD1. This CDR3 comprises 14 residues. The germline V gene has CDR1 MNHEY and CDR2 SVGEGT. V shed 6 bases, J shed 7 bases, and the junction held 9 bases outside the gene matches.